A selection of T cell receptor beta chains follows, all from one sample in a study of blood T cell repertoires in COVID-19. Method: immunoSEQ multiplex PCR; TCRdb's copy keeps in-frame clones and lacks some. The sample includes approximately 210,000 clones, just over 85% of them seen just once. The sequenced sample was peripheral blood. Receptors were obtained from a man aged 45-65 years with COVID-19, enrolled during active disease. Each CDR3 is given with its conserved first and last residue. The D gene is left open where the match is weak. The size of a clone is reported for some rows only, either as once, few or many, or as a class for expanded clones.

v_gene: TRBV29-1
abundance: .
j_gene: TRBJ1-1
len: 11
d_gene: .
CDR3nt: TGCAGCGTTAGCAGAACTACCGAAGCTTTCTTT
CDR3aa: CSVSRTTEAFF

v_gene: TRBV10-2
abundance: .
j_gene: TRBJ1-1
len: 16
d_gene: TRBD1
CDR3nt: TGCGCCAGCAGTGAGTCCGGCGGGACAGTGAACACTGAAGCTTTCTTT
CDR3aa: CASSESGGTVNTEAFF

v_gene: TRBV30
abundance: .
j_gene: TRBJ1-5
len: 14
d_gene: .
CDR3nt: TGTGCCTGGAGCGCTGGACAGCGCAATCAGCCCCAGCATTTT
CDR3aa: CAWSAGQRNQPQHF

v_gene: TRBV5-1
abundance: .
j_gene: TRBJ2-4
len: 14
d_gene: TRBD2
CDR3nt: TGCGCCAGCAGCTCGGGGGCTAGCGGGGACATTCAGTACTTC
CDR3aa: CASSSGASGDIQYF

v_gene: TRBV29-1
abundance: .
j_gene: TRBJ2-1
len: 15
d_gene: .
CDR3nt: TGCAGCGTTGTGGACAGTTATACGGCATCTAATGAGCAGTTCTTC
CDR3aa: CSVVDSYTASNEQFF

v_gene: TRBV4-3
abundance: .
j_gene: TRBJ2-1
len: 15
d_gene: TRBD2
CDR3nt: TGCGCCAGCAGCCAAGATCTGAGACTAGCGGCTGAGCAGTTCTTC
CDR3aa: CASSQDLRLAAEQFF

v_gene: TRBV10-2
abundance: .
j_gene: TRBJ2-1
len: 16
d_gene: .
CDR3nt: TGCGCCAGCAGTGAGTCGCAACTAACAAACGGATTTAAGCAGTTCTTC
CDR3aa: CASSESQLTNGFKQFF

v_gene: TRBV28
abundance: .
j_gene: TRBJ1-1
len: 15
d_gene: .
CDR3nt: TGTGCCAGCAGTCTTGGAGGACGATACAACACTGAAGCTTTCTTT
CDR3aa: CASSLGGRYNTEAFF

v_gene: TRBV28
abundance: .
j_gene: TRBJ1-2
len: 14
d_gene: TRBD1
CDR3nt: TGTGCCAGCAGTTGGGGACAGGCCGACTATGGCTACACCTTC
CDR3aa: CASSWGQADYGYTF

v_gene: TRBV11-3
abundance: .
j_gene: TRBJ2-2
len: 16
d_gene: TRBD2
CDR3nt: TGTGCCAGCAGCTTAGGTGGCGGGAGATGGACCGGGGAGCTGTTTTTT
CDR3aa: CASSLGGGRWTGELFF

v_gene: TRBV6-6
abundance: .
j_gene: TRBJ1-5
len: 16
d_gene: .
CDR3nt: TGTGCCAGCAGTTACTCGGTGGGGGGGGAAAATCAGCCCCAGCATTTT
CDR3aa: CASSYSVGGENQPQHF

v_gene: TRBV5-5
abundance: .
j_gene: TRBJ2-1
len: 14
d_gene: .
CDR3nt: TGTGCCAGCAGCTTGATACAGGGTTACAATGAGCAGTTCTTC
CDR3aa: CASSLIQGYNEQFF

v_gene: TRBV5-1
abundance: .
j_gene: TRBJ2-7
len: 14
d_gene: TRBD1
CDR3nt: TGCGCCAGCAGCTTGGGGACAGGGAATCCAGTGCAGTACTTC
CDR3aa: CASSLGTGNPVQYF

v_gene: TRBV5-1
abundance: .
j_gene: TRBJ2-1
len: 13
d_gene: TRBD2
CDR3nt: TGCGCCACAGGGACTAGCGGGTACAATGAGCAGTTCTTC
CDR3aa: CATGTSGYNEQFF

v_gene: TRBV25-1
abundance: .
j_gene: TRBJ1-1
len: 14
d_gene: TRBD1
CDR3nt: TGTGCCAGCAGTTACAGGGGGCGCGTCGCTGAAGCTTTCTTT
CDR3aa: CASSYRGRVAEAFF

v_gene: TRBV2
abundance: .
j_gene: TRBJ2-2
len: 15
d_gene: TRBD1
CDR3nt: TGTGCCAGCAGGATCCGGGACAGGAACACCGGGGAGCTGTTTTTT
CDR3aa: CASRIRDRNTGELFF

v_gene: TRBV10-3
abundance: few
j_gene: TRBJ2-7
len: 15
d_gene: TRBD1
CDR3nt: TGTGCCATCAGCTCCAAGACAGGGGCAACCTACGAGCAGTACTTC
CDR3aa: CAISSKTGATYEQYF

v_gene: TRBV18
abundance: once
j_gene: TRBJ2-7
len: 13
d_gene: .
CDR3nt: TGTGCCAGCTCAGGATCCGAGGGCTACGAGCAGTACTTC
CDR3aa: CASSGSEGYEQYF

v_gene: TRBV6-4
abundance: .
j_gene: TRBJ2-5
len: 15
d_gene: .
CDR3nt: TGTGCCAGCAGTGACTTTGTGGGGCCTGTGGAGACCCAGTACTTC
CDR3aa: CASSDFVGPVETQYF

v_gene: TRBV7-6
abundance: .
j_gene: TRBJ1-5
len: 16
d_gene: .
CDR3nt: TGTGCCAGCAGCCCCGATCCGGGGGAGGGCAATCAGCCCCAGCATTTT
CDR3aa: CASSPDPGEGNQPQHF

v_gene: TRBV29-1
abundance: .
j_gene: TRBJ2-6
len: 15
d_gene: TRBD1
CDR3nt: TGCAGCGTGGGGACAGGGGGCTCTGGGGCCAACGTCCTGACTTTC
CDR3aa: CSVGTGGSGANVLTF

v_gene: TRBV27
abundance: once
j_gene: TRBJ1-6
len: 14
d_gene: TRBD1
CDR3nt: TGTGCCAGCAGAACAGACAGGGGGCTTTCACCCCTCCACTTT
CDR3aa: CASRTDRGLSPLHF

v_gene: TRBV7-9
abundance: .
j_gene: TRBJ2-3
len: 17
d_gene: .
CDR3nt: TGTGCCAGCAGACGAAGCTCAGGGGCCCTGCTCTTATATACGCAGTATTTT
CDR3aa: CASRRSSGALLLYTQYF

v_gene: TRBV7-2
abundance: .
j_gene: TRBJ2-1
len: 11
d_gene: .
CDR3nt: TGTGCCAGCAGCTTTTTCGATGAGCAGTTCTTC
CDR3aa: CASSFFDEQFF

v_gene: TRBV11-2
abundance: few
j_gene: TRBJ2-7
len: 15
d_gene: .
CDR3nt: TGTGCCAGCAGCTTAGATGGGACTGTCACCTACGAGCAGTACTTC
CDR3aa: CASSLDGTVTYEQYF

v_gene: TRBV7-2
abundance: .
j_gene: TRBJ1-1
len: 15
d_gene: .
CDR3nt: TGTGCCAGCAGCTTAGTGGGGGGTACAAACACTGAAGCTTTCTTT
CDR3aa: CASSLVGGTNTEAFF

v_gene: TRBV5-4
abundance: .
j_gene: TRBJ1-1
len: 15
d_gene: TRBD1
CDR3nt: TGTGCCAGCAGCCTAAGGACAGGGCCAGGGGCTGAAGCTTTCTTT
CDR3aa: CASSLRTGPGAEAFF

v_gene: TRBV6-6
abundance: .
j_gene: TRBJ1-6
len: 16
d_gene: TRBD1
CDR3nt: TGTGCCAGCAGCCTTAACCGGGACAGGGATAATTCACCCCTCCACTTT
CDR3aa: CASSLNRDRDNSPLHF

v_gene: TRBV30
abundance: .
j_gene: TRBJ1-6
len: 13
d_gene: TRBD1
CDR3nt: TGTGCCTGGACAGTGGACAGGGATTCACCCCTCCACTTT
CDR3aa: CAWTVDRDSPLHF

v_gene: TRBV5-4
abundance: .
j_gene: TRBJ1-1
len: 14
d_gene: .
CDR3nt: TGTGCCAGCAGCTTAGGCGGGCAGAACACTGAAGCTTTCTTT
CDR3aa: CASSLGGQNTEAFF

v_gene: TRBV6-6
abundance: .
j_gene: TRBJ1-1
len: 13
d_gene: .
CDR3nt: TGTGCCAGCAGTTACTCGAGTCCGGGTGAAGCTTTCTTT
CDR3aa: CASSYSSPGEAFF

v_gene: TRBV29-1
abundance: .
j_gene: TRBJ2-5
len: 15
d_gene: TRBD1
CDR3nt: TGCAGCGTTGAATCCCGACAGGGGGCTCAAGAGACCCAGTACTTC
CDR3aa: CSVESRQGAQETQYF

v_gene: TRBV5-6
abundance: .
j_gene: TRBJ2-2
len: 14
d_gene: .
CDR3nt: TGTGCCAGCAGCCCCGAAGGGGGTCCCGGGGAGCTGTTTTTT
CDR3aa: CASSPEGGPGELFF

v_gene: TRBV30
abundance: .
j_gene: TRBJ1-2
len: 12
d_gene: .
CDR3nt: TGTGCCTCCCGGGGGATAAACTATGGCTACACCTTC
CDR3aa: CASRGINYGYTF

v_gene: TRBV19
abundance: .
j_gene: TRBJ2-7
len: 14
d_gene: TRBD2
CDR3nt: TGTGCCAGTAGCGGGAGGCTAGGTAGCTACGAGCAGTACTTC
CDR3aa: CASSGRLGSYEQYF

v_gene: TRBV4-2
abundance: few
j_gene: TRBJ2-7
len: 14
d_gene: .
CDR3nt: TGTGCCAGCAGCCAAGATCCAGGTTACTACGAGCAGTACTTC
CDR3aa: CASSQDPGYYEQYF

v_gene: TRBV5-5
abundance: .
j_gene: TRBJ2-5
len: 13
d_gene: .
CDR3nt: TGTGCCAGCAGCCCGCAGCCCGGGGGGACCCAGTACTTC
CDR3aa: CASSPQPGGTQYF

v_gene: TRBV28
abundance: .
j_gene: TRBJ2-7
len: 14
d_gene: .
CDR3nt: TGTGCCAGCAGTTTTGTAGGGGGTATGTACGAGCAGTACTTC
CDR3aa: CASSFVGGMYEQYF

v_gene: TRBV7-2
abundance: .
j_gene: TRBJ1-5
len: 15
d_gene: TRBD1
CDR3nt: TGTGCCAGCAGCGCGCAGGGGGGATTTGGTCAGCCCCAGCATTTT
CDR3aa: CASSAQGGFGQPQHF

v_gene: TRBV5-1
abundance: .
j_gene: TRBJ2-1
len: 18
d_gene: TRBD2
CDR3nt: TGCGCCAGCAGCTTGCCAACCCTGGGACTAGCGGGTTACAATGAGCAGTTCTTC
CDR3aa: CASSLPTLGLAGYNEQFF

v_gene: TRBV2
abundance: .
j_gene: TRBJ1-4
len: 15
d_gene: .
CDR3nt: TGTGCCAGCAGTGGGCGGAGTGCAACTAATGAAAAACTGTTTTTT
CDR3aa: CASSGRSATNEKLFF

v_gene: TRBV12-3/TRBV12-4
abundance: .
j_gene: TRBJ2-7
len: 11
d_gene: .
CDR3nt: TGTGCCAGCAGTTGGGGGCACGAGCAGTACTTC
CDR3aa: CASSWGHEQYF

v_gene: TRBV2
abundance: .
j_gene: TRBJ1-6
len: 17
d_gene: TRBD1
CDR3nt: TGTGCCAGCAGTCCCACGGGACAGGGGATCGATAATTCACCCCTCCACTTT
CDR3aa: CASSPTGQGIDNSPLHF

v_gene: TRBV15
abundance: .
j_gene: TRBJ2-1
len: 16
d_gene: TRBD2
CDR3nt: TGTGCCACCAGCAGAGGTACTAGCGGGAGGGCCATTGAGCAGTTCTTC
CDR3aa: CATSRGTSGRAIEQFF

v_gene: TRBV19
abundance: .
j_gene: TRBJ1-5
len: 14
d_gene: .
CDR3nt: TGTGCCAGTAGTCCGGTTAATAGCAATCAGCCCCAGCATTTT
CDR3aa: CASSPVNSNQPQHF

v_gene: TRBV5-1
abundance: few
j_gene: TRBJ1-4
len: 17
d_gene: .
CDR3nt: TGCGCCAGCAGCTTCGGTCTGAACGTTGCAACTAATGAAAAACTGTTTTTT
CDR3aa: CASSFGLNVATNEKLFF

v_gene: TRBV5-1
abundance: .
j_gene: TRBJ2-1
len: 15
d_gene: .
CDR3nt: TGCGCCAGCAGCCCACGGACTGGAGGTGGGGATGAGCAGTTCTTC
CDR3aa: CASSPRTGGGDEQFF

v_gene: TRBV19
abundance: .
j_gene: TRBJ2-5
len: 14
d_gene: .
CDR3nt: TGTGCCAGTAGGTTATCGGGTCTCGGAGAGACCCAGTACTTC
CDR3aa: CASRLSGLGETQYF

v_gene: TRBV27
abundance: .
j_gene: TRBJ2-1
len: 12
d_gene: .
CDR3nt: TGTGCCAGCAGTTTCACTAGTGGTACGCTGTTCTTC
CDR3aa: CASSFTSGTLFF

v_gene: TRBV7-9
abundance: .
j_gene: TRBJ1-6
len: 16
d_gene: TRBD1
CDR3nt: TGTGCCAGCAGTTTCTACAGGGGCACCTATAATTCACCCCTCCACTTT
CDR3aa: CASSFYRGTYNSPLHF

v_gene: TRBV6-1
abundance: .
j_gene: TRBJ2-5
len: 14
d_gene: .
CDR3nt: TGTGCCAGCAGTGAGGGTCTAGGTTACGAGACCCAGTACTTC
CDR3aa: CASSEGLGYETQYF